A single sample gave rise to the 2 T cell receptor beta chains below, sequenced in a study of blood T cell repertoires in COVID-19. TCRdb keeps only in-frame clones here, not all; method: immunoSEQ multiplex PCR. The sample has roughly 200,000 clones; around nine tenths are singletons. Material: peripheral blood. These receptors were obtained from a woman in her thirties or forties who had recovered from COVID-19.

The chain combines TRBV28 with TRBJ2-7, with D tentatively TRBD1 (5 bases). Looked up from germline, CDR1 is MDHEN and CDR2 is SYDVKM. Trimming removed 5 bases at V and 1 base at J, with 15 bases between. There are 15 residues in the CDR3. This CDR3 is CASSILTVQSYEQYF. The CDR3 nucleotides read TGTGCCAGCAGTATCCTGACAGTACAATCCTACGAGCAGTACTTC.

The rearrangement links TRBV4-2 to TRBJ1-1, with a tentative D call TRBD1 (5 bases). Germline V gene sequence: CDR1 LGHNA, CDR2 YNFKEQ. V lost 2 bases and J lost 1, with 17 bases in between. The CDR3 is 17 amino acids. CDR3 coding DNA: TGTGCCAGCAGCCAATCTCTGTCGACAGTTAAGAACACTGAAGCTTTCTTT. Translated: CASSQSLSTVKNTEAFF.